Shown below are 24 T cell receptor beta chains from a single sample sequenced in a study of control samples from healthy donors and cancer patients. Produced via immunoSEQ multiplex PCR; TCRdb's table is partial and in-frame only. The data hold tens of thousands of clones, with around nine tenths observed a single time. Material for sequencing was PBMCs. The receptor set was obtained from a man aged 25 to 45 with colorectal cancer.

This clone was counted only a few times. The genes are TRBV2 and TRBJ1-6; possibly TRBD1 for D (6 bases). CDR1 and CDR2 (germline): SNHLY, FYNNEI. This CDR3 has 15 amino acids. Trimming left V 9 bases short and J 2 bases short, with 14 bases between. The CDR3 DNA sequence: TGTGCCAGTAGCCCAAGGACAGCCTATAATTCACCCCTCCACTTT. This codes for CASSPRTAYNSPLHF. Full variable domain (rest looked up from reference TRBV2 and TRBJ1-6): EPEVTQTPSHQVTQMGQEVILRCVPISNHLYFYWYRQILGQKVEFLVSFYNNEISEKSEIFDDQFSVERPDGSNFTLKIRSTKLEDSAMYFCASSPRTAYNSPLHFGNGTRLTVT.

This clone was picked up one time. The rearrangement joins TRBV6-2 or TRBV6-3 to TRBJ2-2; no clear D gene. This CDR3 comprises 13 residues. Trimming cost V 1 base and J 8 bases, with 8 bases left between them. CDR1 is MNHEY and CDR2 is SVGEGT in the germline V gene. The CDR3 nucleotides are TGTGCCAGCAGTTACTTCACGGAGGGGGAGCTGTTTTTT. Its translation is CASSYFTEGELFF.

The chain carries TRBV24-1 and TRBJ2-2; no clear D gene. CDR1 and CDR2 from the germline V gene are KGHDR and SFDVKD. Between the trimmed V and J ends, which lost 9 bases and 0 bases, there was a span of 10 bases. CDR3 length equals 14 residues. The CDR3 nucleotides are TGTGCCACCGCAAAGGCTGCGAACACCGGGGAGCTGTTTTTT. Translating it yields CATAKAANTGELFF.

The chain links TRBV7-2 to TRBJ1-3; tentatively, D is TRBD1 (6 bases). This CDR3 is 15 amino acids long. The V and J ends lost 1 base and 3 bases respectively, with 10 bases between them. Per the germline V gene, CDR1 is SGHTA and CDR2 is FQGNSA. The CDR3 region has the DNA TGTGCCAGCAGCTTAGGGGGGGGCGGTGGAAACACCATATATTTT. Its translation: CASSLGGGGGNTIYF.

V is TRBV5-4 and J is TRBJ2-5, with 11 bases matching TRBD1. The CDR3 sequence is 17 residues long. The V gene's germline CDR1 is SGHNT and CDR2 YYREEE (reference sequence). The junction had 11 bases not matched to a gene; V was cut back by 4 bases and J by 3 bases. CDR3 sequence: CASSGTAGQGAEETQYF. DNA for the CDR3: TGTGCCAGCAGCGGGACCGCCGGACAGGGGGCGGAAGAGACCCAGTACTTC.

This chain connects TRBV10-3 to TRBJ1-2, with D uncertain. The CDR3 is 15 amino acids. The germline V gene has CDR1 ENHRY and CDR2 SYGVKD. Between the trimmed V and J ends, which lost 2 bases and 8 bases, there was a span of 18 bases. This CDR3 reads CAISEGSVENLGYTF. The CDR3 region has the DNA TGTGCCATCAGTGAGGGGTCGGTGGAGAACTTGGGCTACACCTTC.

This clone has a single count. V gene TRBV6-5 combines with J gene TRBJ1-5; D uncertain. V lost 0 bases to trimming and J lost 0 bases, with 0 bases between them. The CDR3 is 13 residues long. Germline V lookup: CDR1 MNHEY, CDR2 SVGAGI. In DNA, the CDR3 is TGTGCCAGCAGTTACTCTAGCAATCAGCCCCAGCATTTT. Residues: CASSYSSNQPQHF.

The CDR3 sequence is CASSSDLLAQYF. The CDR3 nucleotides read TGTGCCAGCAGTTCCGACCTTTTGGCGCAGTATTTT. The V call is TRBV13, the J call TRBJ2-3; D remains ambiguous. This CDR3 comprises 12 residues. V lost 6 bases, J lost 10 bases, and 14 bases lay in between. Germline CDR1 is PRHDT and CDR2 is FYEKMQ (reference sequence).

This chain uses TRBV6-1 with TRBJ2-7; D possibly uses TRBD1 or TRBD2 (5 bases each). The V gene lost 2 bases and the J gene lost 2 bases, with 19 bases spanning the gap. CDR3 length equals 17 residues. Looked up from germline, CDR1 is MNHNS and CDR2 is SASEGT. The CDR3 DNA follows: TGTGCCAGCAGTGAAATTAGGGGAGCCTCAACAGCCTACGAGCAGTACGTC. Translation gives CASSEIRGASTAYEQYV.

The rearrangement links TRBV9 to TRBJ2-2, with D uncertain. The CDR3 is 14 residues long. Germline V gene sequence: CDR1 SGDLS, CDR2 YYNGEE. V lost 1 base, J lost 1 base, and 5 bases lay in between. CDR3 DNA sequence: TGTGCCAGCAGCGTAAGGCTGAACACCGGGGAGCTGTTTTTT. Residues: CASSVRLNTGELFF.

V usage is TRBV5-1 and J usage is TRBJ2-5, with 10 bases fitting TRBD1. V shed 2 bases, J shed 2 bases, and the junction held 3 bases outside the gene matches. From germline, CDR1 is SGHRS and CDR2 YFSETQ. CDR3 length equals 15 residues. This CDR3 is CASSFRTGGQETQYF. The CDR3, as DNA: TGCGCCAGCAGCTTTCGGACAGGGGGGCAAGAGACCCAGTACTTC.

In its sample, this clone was seen once. The rearrangement links TRBV6-5 to TRBJ1-1; 7 bases are a match to TRBD1. J gave up 3 bases and V 2 bases, and 6 bases lay outside the gene matches. The CDR3 totals 15 residues. Per the germline V gene, CDR1 is MNHEY and CDR2 is SVGAGI. The CDR3 bases are TGTGCCAGCAGTTACGGGTCCCAGGGGGACACTGAAGCTTTCTTT. Translating it yields CASSYGSQGDTEAFF.

The V gene is TRBV9, the J gene TRBJ2-2, with TRBD2 matching over 11 bases. The trim removed 4 bases at V and 2 bases at J, leaving 4 bases unmatched. Germline CDR1 is SGDLS and CDR2 is YYNGEE. The CDR3 is 16 amino acids. This chain's CDR3 is CASSFSGGGNTGELFF. DNA of the CDR3: TGTGCCAGCAGCTTTAGCGGGGGGGGTAACACCGGGGAGCTGTTTTTT.

This chain uses TRBV4-2 with TRBJ2-6; 7 nucleotides agree with TRBD1. Germline assignment: CDR1 LGHNA and CDR2 YNFKEQ. The CDR3 length is 18 residues. V was clipped by 1 base and J by 0 bases; unmatched bases: 6. CDR3 residues: CASSQGPAGGSGANVLTF. The CDR3, as DNA: TGTGCCAGCAGCCAAGGTCCCGCAGGGGGCTCTGGGGCCAACGTCCTGACTTTC.

The gene calls are TRBV12-5 and TRBJ1-2; no definite D call. The germline V gene has CDR1 LGHNT and CDR2 FRNRAP. Trimming took off 6 bases at V and 4 bases at J, with 15 bases between the two ends. The CDR3 length is 14 residues. This chain's CDR3 is CASGLSRALYGYTF. DNA for the CDR3: TGTGCTAGTGGGCTTTCCCGGGCCCTCTATGGCTACACCTTC.

The gene calls are TRBV12-3 or TRBV12-4 and TRBJ1-1; no clear D gene. The CDR3 extends over 12 amino acids. V dropped 4 bases and J dropped 7 bases, with 10 bases sitting between them. This CDR3 reads CASSSREIEAFF. The CDR3 nucleotides read TGTGCCAGCAGTTCCCGGGAGATTGAAGCTTTCTTT.

V usage is TRBV6-5 and J usage is TRBJ1-5, with a tentative D call TRBD1 (6 bases). This CDR3 comprises 14 residues. Germline-derived CDR1 and CDR2 are MNHEY and SVGAGI. V shed 11 bases and J shed 0 bases, with 14 bases lying between them. CDR3 amino acids: CAGGGPYSNQPQHF. The DNA of the CDR3 is TGTGCCGGAGGGGGACCTTATAGCAATCAGCCCCAGCATTTT.

The V gene is TRBV6-5, the J gene TRBJ1-1; D not resolved. The CDR3 spans 14 residues. V was cut by 7 bases and J by 6 bases, with 18 bases left in between. Germline CDR1 and CDR2: MNHEY and SVGAGI. This CDR3 is CASTKGGVLAEAFF. The CDR3 bases are TGTGCCAGCACCAAGGGTGGCGTATTGGCTGAAGCTTTCTTT.

The V call is TRBV19, the J call TRBJ1-2; TRBD1 is a possible D gene (6 bases). This CDR3 is 14 amino acids long. Trimming removed 3 bases from V and 6 bases from J, with 14 bases in between. In germline, CDR1 is LNHDA, CDR2 SQIVND (reference sequence). The CDR3 loop is CASSMDSRGNGYTF. The DNA for the CDR3 is TGTGCCAGTAGTATGGACAGCCGAGGGAATGGCTACACCTTC.

The chain combines TRBV7-2 with TRBJ1-5; TRBD1 is a possible D gene (6 bases). Per the germline V gene, CDR1 is SGHTA and CDR2 is FQGNSA. The CDR3 is made up of 18 amino acids. Trimming stripped 2 bases from V and 6 bases from J, with 23 bases between. The CDR3 nucleotides read TGTGCCAGCAGCTTAAGGCTTGGGGACGGGGGCGGCGGTCAGCCCCAGCATTTT. It yields the protein CASSLRLGDGGGGQPQHF.

The J gene is TRBJ1-1, the V gene TRBV24-1, with 10 nucleotides matching TRBD1. The CDR3 extends over 16 amino acids. The germline V gene has CDR1 KGHDR and CDR2 SFDVKD. After removal of 3 bases from V and 4 bases from J, the junction contained 7 bases not matched to a gene. This CDR3 is CATSDTQGTGATEAFF. Here the CDR3 DNA reads TGTGCCACCAGTGATACCCAGGGGACAGGGGCCACTGAAGCTTTCTTT.

J is TRBJ2-7 and V is TRBV7-8; 9 nucleotides align to TRBD1. Trimming took 4 bases from V and 4 from J; bases not matched to a gene: 2. This CDR3 has 13 residues. The germline gives CDR1 SGHVS, CDR2 FQNEAQ. The CDR3 protein is CASSWDRDYEQYF. In DNA form, the CDR3 reads TGTGCCAGCAGCTGGGACAGGGATTACGAGCAGTACTTC.

The gene calls are TRBV5-6 and TRBJ1-1; D remains unclear. The CDR3 spans 15 residues. Germline loops: CDR1 SGHDT, CDR2 YYEEEE. V lost 0 bases to trimming and J lost 4 bases, with 13 bases between them. The CDR3 nucleotides read TGTGCCAGCAGCTTGGATCCGGGTTTGAGCACTGAAGCTTTCTTT. Its protein is CASSLDPGLSTEAFF.

This clone has a single count. The V gene is TRBV30, the J gene TRBJ1-2; 7 bases fit TRBD1. CDR3 length: 15 residues. Germline trimming cut 0 bases from V and 0 bases from J; bases unmatched to any gene: 4. Germline CDR1 and CDR2: GTSNPN and SVGIG (reference sequence). CDR3: CAWSVLQGTNYGYTF. CDR3 sequence (DNA): TGTGCCTGGAGTGTATTACAGGGGACTAACTATGGCTACACCTTC.